A single sample gave rise to the 20 T cell receptor beta chains below, sequenced in a study of blood T cell repertoires in COVID-19. Generated by immunoSEQ multiplex PCR, the TCRdb table keeps only in-frame clones and is missing some. The sample includes fewer than 300,000 clones, about 86% seen only once; the top ten take 15% to 19%. Sequencing was performed on peripheral blood. All receptors come from a person between 65 and 80 years old with COVID-19, enrolled during active disease.

This clone appeared a single time. This rearrangement joins TRBV5-1 to TRBJ2-7; a possible D gene is TRBD1 (6 bases). The CDR3 contains 14 residues. V lost 1 base, J lost 1 base, and 9 bases lay in between. Germline CDR1 is SGHRS and CDR2 is YFSETQ. The DNA for the CDR3 is TGCGCCAGCAGCTTGATAGGGGGTTCCTACGAGCAGTACTTC. Residues: CASSLIGGSYEQYF.

The gene calls are TRBV12-3 or TRBV12-4 and TRBJ2-1, with 13 bases identical to TRBD2. The CDR3 sequence is 13 residues long. The ends lost 6 bases at V and 15 bases at J; junction bases unmatched: 8. The CDR3 region is CASSPTGLAGLFF. The CDR3 DNA follows: TGTGCCAGCAGCCCTACGGGACTAGCGGGACTGTTCTTC.

V gene TRBV3-1 (or the pseudogene TRBV3-2) combines with J gene TRBJ1-3; the D is unclear. Trimming shortened V by 2 bases and J by 3 bases, and 17 bases separated the two germline ends. Germline CDR1 is LGHDT and CDR2 is YNNKEL (reference sequence). The CDR3 has 17 amino acids. CDR3 region: CASSQWSEVVVGNTIYF. Written as DNA, the CDR3 is TGTGCCAGCAGCCAATGGAGTGAGGTGGTCGTTGGAAACACCATATATTTT.

The gene calls are TRBV3-1 (or the pseudogene TRBV3-2) and TRBJ2-5; 10 bases are a match to TRBD1. CDR1 and CDR2 from the germline V gene are LGHDT and YNNKEL (reference sequence). The CDR3 covers 15 residues. V shed 3 bases, J shed 4 bases, and the junction held 5 bases outside the gene matches. The CDR3 sequence: CASSQPWDRGETQYF. As DNA, the CDR3 is TGTGCCAGCAGCCAGCCGTGGGACAGGGGAGAGACCCAGTACTTC.

The gene calls are TRBV7-3 and TRBJ2-1, with TRBD2 as a possible D gene (6 bases). The ends were cut back, 1 base at V and 6 bases at J, with 10 bases in the middle. CDR1 and CDR2 (germline): SGHTA, FQGTGA. CDR3 size: 14 residues. The CDR3 protein is CASSLIGRTNEQFF. CDR3 nucleotides: TGTGCCAGCAGCTTAATCGGGAGAACCAATGAGCAGTTCTTC.

The V and J genes are TRBV18 and TRBJ2-3, with D tentatively TRBD2 (5 bases). The V and J ends lost 3 bases and 0 bases respectively, with 10 bases between them. The CDR3 extends over 15 amino acids. Per the germline V gene, CDR1 is KGHSH and CDR2 is LQKENI. CDR3 region: CASSPGVPSTDTQYF. The DNA for the CDR3 is TGTGCCAGCTCACCCGGGGTTCCTAGCACAGATACGCAGTATTTT.

The rearrangement links TRBV28 to TRBJ2-7; D is unresolved. Germline V CDR1 and CDR2: MDHEN, SYDVKM. The CDR3 extends over 14 amino acids. The V gene lost 7 bases and the J gene lost 6 bases, with 19 bases spanning the gap. The CDR3 sequence is CASIGSAVAREQYF. The DNA of the CDR3 is TGTGCCAGCATCGGATCGGCGGTGGCTCGCGAGCAGTACTTC.

The chain couples TRBV19 to TRBJ1-5; 10 bases line up with TRBD1. The CDR3 extends over 15 amino acids. Trimming took 8 bases from V and 7 from J; bases not matched to a gene: 11. Germline V gene sequence: CDR1 LNHDA, CDR2 SQIVND (reference sequence). The CDR3 sequence: CASASPGQGRQPQHF. CDR3 nucleotide sequence: TGTGCCAGTGCTTCCCCGGGACAGGGGCGCCAGCCCCAGCATTTT.

The V and J genes are TRBV12-3 or TRBV12-4 and TRBJ2-3; a possible D gene is TRBD2 (6 bases). The CDR3 covers 13 residues. V was shortened by 3 bases and J by 5 bases, with 9 bases between the two germline ends. The CDR3 sequence: CASSFLREDTQYF. The CDR3 DNA reads TGTGCCAGCAGTTTTTTGCGGGAAGATACGCAGTATTTT.

J is TRBJ1-2 and V is TRBV4-3; 7 bases are shared with TRBD1. V gave up 8 bases and J gave up 6 bases; unmatched junction bases: 9. The length of the CDR3 is 13 residues. Germline lookup yields CDR1 LGHNA and CDR2 YSLEER. CDR3 protein: CASSTRQGHGYTF. The DNA of the CDR3 is TGCGCCAGCTCCACGCGACAGGGTCATGGCTACACCTTC.

The V gene is TRBV4-1, the J gene TRBJ2-3; 8 bases match TRBD1. V was pared by 2 bases and J by 8 bases, with 9 bases of the junction left unmatched. CDR3 length equals 15 residues. CDR1 and CDR2 from the germline V gene are MGHRA and YSYEKL. CDR3 residues: CASSQLPTGASTQYF. Here the CDR3 DNA reads TGCGCCAGCAGCCAACTACCGACAGGGGCTAGTACGCAGTATTTT.

This chain joins TRBV28 and TRBJ1-4; 9 nucleotides line up with TRBD1. This CDR3 region has 13 residues. Trimming at V came to 6 bases and at J to 7 bases, leaving 3 bases not matched to a gene. The V gene's germline CDR1 is MDHEN and CDR2 SYDVKM. The CDR3 protein is CASRRQGVEKLFF. CDR3 nucleotide sequence: TGTGCCAGCAGAAGACAGGGGGTTGAAAAACTGTTTTTT.

The V and J genes are TRBV19 and TRBJ2-7; TRBD1 agrees at 9 bases. CDR1 is LNHDA, CDR2 SQIVND, per germline (reference sequence). With V trimmed by 3 bases and J by 6 bases, 6 bases remained unmatched. CDR3 length: 14 amino acids. The CDR3: CASSIRDRASEQYF. The CDR3 DNA reads TGTGCCAGTAGTATCCGGGACAGGGCGTCCGAGCAGTACTTC.

The V gene is TRBV11-3, the J gene TRBJ2-1; tentative D call: TRBD1 (6 bases). With 5 bases removed from V and 8 bases from J, the gap between germline ends came to 16 bases. This CDR3 region has 14 residues. From germline, CDR1 is SGHNT and CDR2 YENEEA. The CDR3 DNA follows: TGTGCCAGCAGCATCACAGGGTTACCCCATGAGCAGTTCTTC. Amino acids: CASSITGLPHEQFF.

This clone was recorded only once. The chain combines TRBV11-1 with TRBJ2-3; possibly TRBD1 for D (7 bases). Germline V gives CDR1 SGHAT, CDR2 FQDESV (reference sequence). V was shortened by 2 bases and J by 1 base, with 10 bases between the two germline ends. CDR3 length equals 15 residues. In DNA, the CDR3 is TGTGCCAGCAGCTTACAGGGGGGTGGCACAGATACGCAGTATTTT. Translated, it gives CASSLQGGGTDTQYF.

The chain carries TRBV14 and TRBJ2-5; 9 positions agree with TRBD1. V shed 5 bases and J 2 bases; nucleotides not matched to a gene: 3. Germline V gene data show CDR1 as SGHDN and CDR2 as FVKESK. The CDR3 has 14 residues. The CDR3: CASSAGQGQETQYF. Here the CDR3 DNA reads TGTGCCAGCAGCGCAGGACAGGGGCAAGAGACCCAGTACTTC.

The chain couples TRBV4-1 to TRBJ2-3, with D possibly TRBD2 on 6 matching bases. CDR3 length: 13 amino acids. Germline assignment: CDR1 MGHRA and CDR2 YSYEKL. Trimming shortened V by 6 bases and J by 5 bases, and 12 bases separated the two germline ends. The CDR3 coding sequence is TGCGCCAGCAGAGGGCCAGCGGGAGATACGCAGTATTTT. This sequence encodes CASRGPAGDTQYF.

The chain recombines TRBV11-3 with TRBJ2-5; D is unclear. The length of the CDR3 is 13 residues. V was trimmed by 1 base and J by 7 bases, leaving 10 bases between them. Germline V gene data show CDR1 as SGHNT and CDR2 as YENEEA. DNA of the CDR3: TGTGCCAGCAGCTTAGGTCCCCTAATGACCCAGTACTTC. Encoded protein: CASSLGPLMTQYF.

The chain has TRBV6-2 or TRBV6-3 and TRBJ2-7, with 9 bases identical to TRBD2. The CDR3 sequence is 15 residues long. The J segment lost 4 bases and the V segment lost 2 bases, leaving 6 bases of the junction unmatched. The germline CDR1 and CDR2 sequences are MNHEY and SVGEGT. CDR3: CASSYASGGPYEQYF. The CDR3 DNA reads TGTGCCAGCAGTTACGCCAGCGGGGGGCCTTACGAGCAGTACTTC.

This chain connects TRBV7-6 to TRBJ2-5; D is undetermined. Trimming left V 5 bases short and J 13 bases short, with 11 bases between. The germline V gene encodes CDR1 SGHVS and CDR2 FNYEAQ. This CDR3 is 10 amino acids long. This chain's CDR3 is CASSGRRLYF. The DNA for the CDR3 is TGTGCCAGCAGCGGGCGCAGGTTGTACTTC.